What follows are 29 T cell receptor beta chains derived from one specimen sequenced in a study of OX40 agonist ivuxolimab in advanced cancers. Assay: immunoSEQ multiplex PCR; the TCRdb copy retains only in-frame clones and omits some. The data show approximately 74,000 clones, under 95% seen once. This sample comprised CD4+ or CD8+ T cells sorted from blood, obtained in a trial of the OX40 agonist ivuxolimab. The receptor source for this set is an adult with an advanced solid tumor such as melanoma, head and neck, liver or kidney cancer.

This chain links TRBV28 with TRBJ2-3; 11 positions match TRBD1. Trimming took 5 bases from V and 3 from J; bases not matched to a gene: 7. The CDR3 is 16 amino acids. Germline V gene sequence: CDR1 MDHEN, CDR2 SYDVKM. CDR3 nucleotides: TGTGCCAGCAGTCGAATGGGACAGGGGGGGACAGATACGCAGTATTTT. It translates to CASSRMGQGGTDTQYF.

This chain joins TRBV5-1 and TRBJ1-2, with a possible D match to TRBD1 (5 bases). Germline CDR1 SGHRS, CDR2 YFSETQ. The V and J ends lost 5 bases and 2 bases respectively, with 25 bases between them. The CDR3 length is 18 residues. CDR3 loop: CASRTGIVGPSLNYGYTF. CDR3 sequence (DNA): TGCGCCAGCAGAACTGGGATCGTGGGGCCATCCTTAAACTATGGCTACACCTTC.

This chain links TRBV6-5 with TRBJ1-2; no clear D. The germline V gene has CDR1 MNHEY and CDR2 SVGAGI. The ends were cut back, 4 bases at V and 2 bases at J, with 8 bases in the middle. The CDR3 loop spans 13 amino acids. The CDR3: CASSWRRNYGYTF. In nucleotides, the CDR3 is TGTGCCAGCAGTTGGAGACGGAACTATGGCTACACCTTC.

This chain uses TRBV6-1 with TRBJ2-7; tentatively, D is TRBD2 (6 bases). Looked up from germline, CDR1 is MNHNS and CDR2 is SASEGT. This CDR3 is built from 11 residues. V was pared by 7 bases and J by 10 bases, with 14 bases between. In nucleotides, the CDR3 is TGTGCCAGCACCCTGGGACTCTCCCAGTACTTC. Its translation: CASTLGLSQYF.

This clone was picked up one time. The chain recombines TRBV4-3 with TRBJ1-2, with 7 bases identical to TRBD1. This CDR3 has 14 residues. The ends lost 0 bases at V and 4 bases at J; junction bases unmatched: 2. The germline gives CDR1 LGHNA, CDR2 YSLEER. The CDR3 reads CASSQETGPYGYTF. The DNA for the CDR3 is TGCGCCAGCAGCCAAGAGACAGGGCCCTATGGCTACACCTTC.

This clone was seen a single time. The gene calls are TRBV27 and TRBJ2-1; 10 nucleotides line up with TRBD2. CDR1 is MNHEY and CDR2 is SMNVEV in the germline V gene (reference sequence). This CDR3 comprises 16 residues. V lost 4 bases and J lost 3; bases outside the gene matches: 6. The CDR3 spells CASSSILAGVYNEQFF. CDR3 sequence (DNA): TGTGCCAGCAGTTCCATCCTAGCGGGGGTCTACAATGAGCAGTTCTTC.

The chain employs TRBV19 and TRBJ2-5, with 10 bases matching TRBD2. J gave up 5 bases and V 1 base, and 7 bases lay outside the gene matches. The CDR3 contains 16 residues. Germline CDR1 and CDR2: LNHDA and SQIVND (reference sequence). The CDR3 region is CASSIGSGGAGETQYF. The CDR3 bases are TGTGCCAGTAGTATAGGAAGCGGGGGGGCCGGGGAGACCCAGTACTTC.

The CDR3, as DNA: TGTGCCAGCAGCCAAGGTTGGACAGCTATGAGCTCCTACGAGCAGTACTTC. Amino acid sequence: CASSQGWTAMSSYEQYF. The genes are TRBV14 and TRBJ2-5; perhaps TRBD1 as D (6 bases). The last part of the DNA fits TRBJ2-7 better; the J call may be wrong. CDR3 length: 17 residues. The V gene's germline CDR1 is SGHDN and CDR2 FVKESK.

The chain employs TRBV28 and TRBJ2-1; 10 bases agree with TRBD2. Germline loops: CDR1 MDHEN, CDR2 SYDVKM. This CDR3 comprises 17 residues. The V and J ends lost 4 bases and 6 bases, in that order; junction bases with no gene match: 12. Here the CDR3 reads CASSSQILAGVVNEQFF. CDR3 bases: TGTGCCAGCAGTTCACAAATTCTAGCGGGAGTAGTCAATGAGCAGTTCTTC.

V gene TRBV27 combines with J gene TRBJ1-1; 7 nucleotides align to TRBD1. With V trimmed by 5 bases and J by 5 bases, 5 bases remained unmatched. CDR1 and CDR2 from the germline V gene are MNHEY and SMNVEV (reference sequence). The CDR3 runs to 13 residues. The CDR3 spells CASSLLTGTEAFF. In nucleotides, the CDR3 is TGTGCCAGCAGTCTATTGACAGGGACTGAAGCTTTCTTT.

This rearrangement joins TRBV28 to TRBJ2-5, with D unresolved. Germline V lookup: CDR1 MDHEN, CDR2 SYDVKM. The CDR3 totals 13 residues. V was shortened by 6 bases and J by 1 base, with 9 bases between the two germline ends. As DNA, the CDR3 is TGTGCCAGCAGCCGAGGATTCCAAGAGACCCAGTACTTC. Amino acid sequence: CASSRGFQETQYF.

This rearrangement joins TRBV11-2 to TRBJ2-1, with D unresolved. This CDR3 comprises 12 residues. Per the germline V gene, CDR1 is SGHAT and CDR2 is FQNNGV. V lost 6 bases, J lost 8 bases, and 11 bases lay in between. The CDR3 coding sequence is TGTGCCAGCAGTATGAGTGGCCATGAGCAGTTCTTC. Translated, it gives CASSMSGHEQFF.

As regards this clone: The sample contains more than one DNA sequence encoding this CDR3. The gene calls are TRBV4-1 and TRBJ1-5; no definite D call. The CDR3 consists of 14 residues. Germline values: CDR1 MGHRA, CDR2 YSYEKL. Between the trimmed V and J ends, which lost 6 bases and 0 bases, there was a span of 9 bases. The CDR3 DNA follows: TGCGCCAGCAGTACCCATCATAGCAATCAGCCCCAGCATTTT. Its protein is CASSTHHSNQPQHF.

V usage is TRBV11-3 and J usage is TRBJ2-1; 7 positions agree with TRBD2. CDR3 size: 14 residues. Trimming removed 3 bases from V and 9 bases from J; junction bases left unmatched: 8. CDR1 is SGHNT, CDR2 YENEEA, per germline. The CDR3 protein is CASSFTGTTSEQFF. The CDR3 DNA is TGTGCCAGCAGCTTTACTGGGACTACTAGTGAGCAGTTCTTC. Full variable domain (outside the CDR3, taken from reference TRBV11-3 and TRBJ2-1): EAGVVQSPRYKIIEKKQPVAFWCNPISGHNTLYWYLQNLGQGPELLIRYENEEAVDDSQLPKDRFSAERLKGVDSTLKIQPAELGDSAVYLCASSFTGTTSEQFFGPGTRLTVL.

The rearrangement links TRBV6-1 to TRBJ1-2, with 7 bases matching TRBD1. The germline V gene encodes CDR1 MNHNS and CDR2 SASEGT. The CDR3 loop spans 14 amino acids. V lost 4 bases and J lost 6; bases outside the gene matches: 8. DNA for the CDR3: TGTGCCAGCAGTGTATTTGACAGGGTAGATGGCTACACCTTC. Translation gives CASSVFDRVDGYTF.

The chain couples TRBV27 to TRBJ2-1; no reliable D call. The V gene lost 6 bases and the J gene lost 10 bases, with 13 bases spanning the gap. The germline gives CDR1 MNHEY, CDR2 SMNVEV (reference sequence). The CDR3 extends over 12 amino acids. The CDR3 bases are TGTGCCAGCAGCTATCTCGGCGGAGAGCAGTTCTTC. This sequence encodes CASSYLGGEQFF.

This sequence joins TRBV27 and TRBJ1-2; no reliable D call. V gave up 3 bases and J gave up 0 bases, with 8 bases separating them. Germline CDR1 and CDR2: MNHEY and SMNVEV (reference sequence). This CDR3 comprises 14 residues. The CDR3 is CASSFADANYGYTF. DNA for the CDR3: TGTGCCAGCAGTTTCGCAGATGCTAACTATGGCTACACCTTC.

The chain is built from TRBV7-6 and TRBJ1-3; D uncertain. The CDR3 has 20 residues. The V end was cut by 5 bases, the J end by 0 bases, with 26 bases between. Germline lookup yields CDR1 SGHVS and CDR2 FNYEAQ. CDR3 sequence reads: CASSPGLPAFGGHSGNTIYF. Written as DNA, the CDR3 is TGTGCCAGCAGCCCCGGGCTCCCGGCTTTTGGAGGGCACTCTGGAAACACCATATATTTT.

Written as DNA, the CDR3 is TGTGCCAGAGGGGATGGCAATCAGCCCCAGCATTTT. Protein product: CARGDGNQPQHF. V is TRBV21-1 and J is TRBJ1-5; TRBD1 reflects the table's D call only, with no check against the DNA. TRBV21-1 is annotated as a pseudogene. The CDR3 has 12 amino acids.

The DNA of the CDR3 is TGTGCCAGCAGCTCCGAACTGTACGGGGACACAGATACGCAGTATTTT. It encodes CASSSELYGDTDTQYF. The rearrangement uses TRBV7-2 and TRBJ2-3; tentative D call: TRBD2 (5 bases). V was pared by 4 bases and J by 2 bases, with 16 bases between. In germline, CDR1 is SGHTA, CDR2 FQGNSA. CDR3 size: 16 residues.

V is TRBV4-3 and J is TRBJ1-5; no clear D gene. The ends were cut back, 5 bases at V and 7 bases at J, with 15 bases in the middle. Looked up from germline, CDR1 is LGHNA and CDR2 is YSLEER. CDR3 length: 14 residues. Written as DNA, the CDR3 is TGCGCCAGCAGCTCGGGAGTACGAGGACAGCCCCAGCATTTT. As protein: CASSSGVRGQPQHF.

This chain uses TRBV11-2 with TRBJ2-7; perhaps TRBD2 as D (5 bases). The V gene's germline CDR1 is SGHAT and CDR2 FQNNGV. Trimming shortened V by 4 bases and J by 3 bases, and 16 bases separated the two germline ends. The CDR3 is made up of 15 amino acids. The CDR3 reads CASSSPLAGDYEQYF. The DNA for the CDR3 is TGTGCCAGCAGCTCTCCCCTAGCCGGGGACTACGAGCAGTACTTC.

The chain combines TRBV6-1 with TRBJ2-7, with TRBD2 as a possible D gene (7 bases). V was cut by 1 base and J by 2 bases, with 12 bases left in between. The CDR3 length is 15 residues. Per germline, CDR1 MNHNS and CDR2 SASEGT. The CDR3 spells CASSEGGGPTYEQYF. The CDR3 DNA follows: TGTGCCAGCAGTGAAGGGGGGGGCCCCACCTACGAGCAGTACTTC.

This chain links TRBV7-2 with TRBJ2-5; D is ambiguous. This CDR3 contains 11 residues. V lost 3 bases, J lost 5 bases, and 4 bases lay in between. CDR1 is SGHTA and CDR2 is FQGNSA in the germline V gene. CDR3 region: CASSFRETQYF. The CDR3 DNA is TGTGCCAGCAGCTTCCGGGAGACCCAGTACTTC.

The CDR3 here is CASSLWTSGAAEQFF. CDR3 bases: TGTGCCAGCAGCTTATGGACTAGCGGGGCTGCTGAGCAGTTCTTC. The chain links TRBV7-3 to TRBJ2-1; 12 nucleotides line up with TRBD2. CDR3 size: 15 residues. Germline V gives CDR1 SGHTA, CDR2 FQGTGA. V dropped 2 bases and J dropped 9; count of bases not matched to a gene: 5.

This clone appeared a few times. This chain joins TRBV27 and TRBJ2-1; 9 nucleotides match TRBD2. The CDR3 length is 14 residues. The V gene end was trimmed by 6 bases and the J gene end by 10 bases; junction bases not matched to a gene: 10. Germline V gene data show CDR1 as MNHEY and CDR2 as SMNVEV (reference sequence). CDR3 region: CASSHAGGMREQFF. CDR3 DNA sequence: TGTGCCAGCAGCCACGCGGGGGGGATGCGGGAGCAGTTCTTC.

This clone has more than one count but fewer than ten. V usage is TRBV4-2 and J usage is TRBJ2-2, with no clear D. This CDR3 comprises 17 residues. Trimming took 0 bases from V and 6 from J, leaving 17 bases between them. Germline lookup yields CDR1 LGHNA and CDR2 YNFKEQ. CDR3 sequence (DNA): TGTGCCAGCAGCCAAGATAGGCAGATGGGAATCTCCGGGGAGCTGTTTTTT. Translation gives CASSQDRQMGISGELFF.

This chain joins TRBV19 and TRBJ2-1; 11 bases map to TRBD1. Germline CDR1 LNHDA, CDR2 SQIVND (reference sequence). This CDR3 comprises 15 residues. V dropped 5 bases and J dropped 5; count of bases not matched to a gene: 5. The CDR3 region has the DNA TGTGCCAGTAGTTTCGGACAGGGGGCGAACAATGAGCAGTTCTTC. Translating it yields CASSFGQGANNEQFF.

The chain links TRBV6-5 to TRBJ2-1; 12 nucleotides align to TRBD2. CDR1 is MNHEY and CDR2 is SVGAGI in the germline V gene. The junction had 5 bases not matched to a gene; V was cut back by 2 bases and J by 6 bases. The CDR3 is 16 amino acids. The DNA for the CDR3 is TGTGCCAGCAGTTACGCCGTGGGACTAGCGGGCAATGAGCAGTTCTTC. Translated: CASSYAVGLAGNEQFF.